A selection of T cell receptor beta chains follows, all from one sample in a study of response to subunit inactivated influenza vaccine. TCRdb reprocessed the RT-PCR reads via MiXCR and lists one record per CDR3 protein. The table lists about 650,000 distinct CDR3 sequences, roughly 15% of them singletons, with 7.5% to 9% in the top ten. The input for sequencing was PBMCs from blood, taken approximately 15 days before vaccination. The receptor set was obtained from a man aged 50 to 60 who received an inactivated influenza vaccine. Both conserved end residues are part of each CDR3. Fields, in order: D gene, J gene, V gene, clone size, CDR3 protein, CDR3 DNA. D genes are given only for firm matches. Not all rows give a size; the values are once, few, many and, for expanded clones, a class.

d_gene: TRBD1
j_gene: TRBJ2-7
v_gene: TRBV5-1
abundance: few
CDR3aa: CASSLGDRSTYEQYF
CDR3nt: TGCGCCAGCAGCTTGGGGGACAGGAGTACCTACGAGCAGTACTTC

d_gene: TRBD1
j_gene: TRBJ2-3
v_gene: TRBV5-5
abundance: few
CDR3aa: CASRKGQGRTDTQYF
CDR3nt: TGTGCCAGCAGGAAAGGACAGGGCCGCACAGATACGCAGTATTTT

d_gene: -
j_gene: TRBJ2-7
v_gene: TRBV11-2
abundance: few
CDR3aa: CASTPGHSSHEQYF
CDR3nt: TGTGCCAGCACCCCGGGACATTCGAGCCACGAGCAGTACTTC

d_gene: -
j_gene: TRBJ2-7
v_gene: TRBV7-9
abundance: -
CDR3aa: CASSLEAFHEQYF
CDR3nt: TGTGCCAGCAGCTTAGAGGCGTTCCACGAGCAGTACTTC

d_gene: -
j_gene: TRBJ2-7
v_gene: TRBV7-2
abundance: many
CDR3aa: CASSFPPQTYEQYF
CDR3nt: TGTGCCAGCAGCTTCCCCCCTCAAACCTACGAGCAGTACTTC

d_gene: -
j_gene: TRBJ2-7
v_gene: TRBV28
abundance: -
CDR3aa: CASSGQTSEQYF
CDR3nt: TGTGCCAGCAGTGGTCAGACAAGCGAGCAGTACTTC

d_gene: -
j_gene: TRBJ2-1
v_gene: TRBV3-1
abundance: few
CDR3aa: CASSQDRRWGNEQFF
CDR3nt: TGTGCCAGCAGCCAAGATCGACGGTGGGGGAATGAGCAGTTCTTC

d_gene: TRBD2
j_gene: TRBJ2-1
v_gene: TRBV27
abundance: many
CDR3aa: CASSHASGRLSNEQFF
CDR3nt: TGTGCCAGCAGTCACGCCAGCGGGAGGTTGTCGAATGAGCAGTTCTTC

d_gene: TRBD1
j_gene: TRBJ2-7
v_gene: TRBV27
abundance: many
CDR3aa: CASSLRTGPYEQYF
CDR3nt: TGTGCCAGCAGCCTACGGACAGGGCCCTACGAGCAGTACTTC

d_gene: TRBD1
j_gene: TRBJ2-2
v_gene: TRBV19
abundance: few
CDR3aa: CASIGTGRVGELFF
CDR3nt: TGTGCCAGCATCGGGACAGGGCGGGTCGGGGAGCTGTTTTTT

d_gene: TRBD1
j_gene: TRBJ1-4
v_gene: TRBV3-1
abundance: few
CDR3aa: CASSRAGTAKLKKLFF
CDR3nt: TGTGCCAGCAGCCGGGCCGGGACAGCAAAACTGAAGAAACTGTTTTTT

d_gene: -
j_gene: TRBJ1-6
v_gene: TRBV6-2/TRBV6-3
abundance: few
CDR3aa: CASSLVKGNSPLHF
CDR3nt: TGTGCCAGCAGCCTCGTTAAGGGCAATTCACCCCTCCACTTT

d_gene: -
j_gene: TRBJ1-4
v_gene: TRBV3-1
abundance: -
CDR3aa: CASSQGGGFTNEKLFF
CDR3nt: TGTGCCAGCAGCCAAGGCGGGGGATTCACTAATGAAAAACTGTTTTTT

d_gene: TRBD1
j_gene: TRBJ1-2
v_gene: TRBV12-3/TRBV12-4
abundance: -
CDR3aa: CASTLGPGTGIVYGYTF
CDR3nt: TGTGCCAGCACCTTAGGCCCCGGGACAGGCATAGTCTATGGCTACACCTTC

d_gene: TRBD1
j_gene: TRBJ2-2
v_gene: TRBV24-1
abundance: few
CDR3aa: CATRGPPGQGGTGELFF
CDR3nt: TGTGCCACCAGAGGGCCCCCGGGACAGGGGGGGACCGGGGAGCTGTTTTTT

d_gene: -
j_gene: TRBJ2-2
v_gene: TRBV12-3/TRBV12-4
abundance: few
CDR3aa: CASGGGMGVAGELFF
CDR3nt: TGTGCCAGCGGTGGAGGGATGGGTGTTGCCGGGGAGCTGTTTTTT

d_gene: TRBD2
j_gene: TRBJ2-3
v_gene: TRBV12-3/TRBV12-4
abundance: -
CDR3aa: CASSFTSADTQYF
CDR3nt: TGTGCCAGCAGTTTTACTAGCGCAGATACGCAGTATTTT

d_gene: -
j_gene: TRBJ2-5
v_gene: TRBV20-1
abundance: -
CDR3aa: CSARSLHGQETQYF
CDR3nt: TGCAGTGCTAGGAGTCTACACGGCCAAGAGACCCAGTACTTC

d_gene: -
j_gene: TRBJ1-2
v_gene: TRBV3-1
abundance: few
CDR3aa: CASHRQGTYGYTF
CDR3nt: TGTGCCAGTCACCGTCAGGGTACCTATGGCTACACCTTC

d_gene: -
j_gene: TRBJ2-1
v_gene: TRBV7-2
abundance: many
CDR3aa: CASSVSVSSYNEQFF
CDR3nt: TGTGCCAGCAGCGTGAGCGTAAGCTCCTACAATGAGCAGTTCTTC

d_gene: TRBD1
j_gene: TRBJ2-1
v_gene: TRBV7-9
abundance: few
CDR3aa: CASSLGRQGNEQFF
CDR3nt: TGTGCCAGCAGCTTAGGACGACAGGGCAATGAGCAGTTCTTC

d_gene: -
j_gene: TRBJ1-1
v_gene: TRBV30
abundance: many
CDR3aa: CAWSVQGTEAFF
CDR3nt: TGTGCCTGGAGTGTACAGGGCACTGAAGCTTTCTTT